The 14 T cell receptor beta chains listed next were all sequenced from one sample in a study of blood T cell repertoires in COVID-19. Repertoires were generated with immunoSEQ multiplex PCR, while TCRdb's copy carries only in-frame clones and drops some. The data contain more than 250,000 clones, over 80% of them singletons. Sequenced material: peripheral blood. The receptors were sampled from a man in his sixties who had recovered from COVID-19.

The chain uses TRBV7-9 and TRBJ1-1; D not certain. The CDR3 totals 13 residues. The germline CDR1 and CDR2 sequences are SEHNR and FQNEAQ (reference sequence). V dropped 0 bases and J dropped 14 bases, with 16 bases sitting between them. CDR3 sequence: CASSLAARVVVFF. Written as DNA, the CDR3 is TGTGCCAGCAGCTTAGCCGCGCGGGTGGTTGTGTTCTTT.

The chain combines TRBV4-2 with TRBJ1-2; possibly TRBD1 for D (5 bases). This CDR3 has 13 residues. Trimming pared 4 bases from V and 8 bases from J, leaving 14 bases between. The V gene's germline CDR1 is LGHNA and CDR2 YNFKEQ. The CDR3 nucleotides are TGTGCCAGCAGCCCCAGGGAACTCCGCGGCTACACCTTC. This encodes CASSPRELRGYTF.

The rearrangement uses TRBV9 and TRBJ2-7; 9 nucleotides match TRBD2. This CDR3 has 16 residues. With V trimmed by 4 bases and J by 2 bases, 10 bases remained unmatched. Per germline, CDR1 SGDLS and CDR2 YYNGEE. CDR3 bases: TGTGCCAGCAGCCCAGGAATGGCTAGCGGGGCCTACGAGCAGTACTTC. It codes for CASSPGMASGAYEQYF.

On this clone itself: This specimen includes other DNA sequences encoding the same CDR3. The rearrangement links TRBV18 to TRBJ2-1, with 13 bases aligning to TRBD2. The germline gives CDR1 KGHSH, CDR2 LQKENI. J was trimmed by 5 bases and V by 3 bases; bases with no gene match: 4. CDR3 size: 16 residues. CDR3 loop: CASSPILAGGNNEQFF. The CDR3 nucleotides read TGTGCCAGCTCACCCATACTAGCGGGAGGGAACAATGAGCAGTTCTTC.

On this clone itself: This specimen includes other DNA sequences encoding the same CDR3. This chain uses TRBV6-5 with TRBJ1-1; D not resolved. The CDR3 loop spans 14 amino acids. The V end lost 2 bases, the J end lost 1 base, and 8 bases lay between the germline ends. CDR1 and CDR2 from the germline V gene are MNHEY and SVGAGI. CDR3 protein: CASSYDTRNTEAFF. DNA of the CDR3: TGTGCCAGCAGTTACGACACACGGAACACTGAAGCTTTCTTT.

This chain uses TRBV13 with TRBJ2-2; TRBD1 is a possible D gene (5 bases). The germline V and J ends were trimmed by 2 bases and 5 bases, with 12 bases remaining between them. The CDR3 runs 15 residues. CDR1 and CDR2 (germline): PRHDT, FYEKMQ (reference sequence). DNA of the CDR3: TGTGCCAGCAGCTTAATACAGGAGAGTACCGGGGAGCTGTTTTTT. It translates to CASSLIQESTGELFF. Full variable domain (missing parts from reference TRBV13 and TRBJ2-2): AAGVIQSPRHLIKEKRETATLKCYPIPRHDTVYWYQQGPGQDPQFLISFYEKMQSDKGSIPDRFSAQQFSDYHSELNMSSLELGDSALYFCASSLIQESTGELFFGEGSRLTVL.

The genes are TRBV7-6 and TRBJ2-3; TRBD1 matches 8 bases. This CDR3 is built from 15 residues. After removal of 5 bases from V and 5 bases from J, the junction contained 9 bases not matched to a gene. From germline, CDR1 is SGHVS and CDR2 FNYEAQ. The CDR3 loop is CASSHDRGGVDTQYF. CDR3 in DNA: TGTGCCAGCAGCCACGACAGGGGAGGAGTAGATACGCAGTATTTT. Combining the CDR3 with reference TRBV7-6 and TRBJ2-3 gives the whole variable domain GAGVSQSPRYKVTKRGQDVALRCDPISGHVSLYWYRQALGQGPEFLTYFNYEAQQDKSGLPNDRFSAERPEGSISTLTIQRTEQRDSAMYRCASSHDRGGVDTQYFGPGTRLTVL.

This sequence joins TRBV6-5 and TRBJ1-2; TRBD1 might be the D (5 bases). This CDR3 has 15 amino acids. Germline lookup yields CDR1 MNHEY and CDR2 SVGAGI. The V and J ends lost 6 bases and 3 bases respectively, with 17 bases between them. CDR3 loop: CASSREQRGDYGYTF. The CDR3 DNA follows: TGTGCCAGCAGCAGGGAACAAAGGGGTGACTATGGCTACACCTTC.

The V gene is TRBV9, the J gene TRBJ2-1; 12 bases map to TRBD2. The junction had 4 bases not matched to a gene; V was cut back by 3 bases and J by 3 bases. Looked up from germline, CDR1 is SGDLS and CDR2 is YYNGEE. The CDR3 consists of 16 residues. CDR3 loop: CASSGRTSGIYNEQFF. As DNA, the CDR3 is TGTGCCAGCAGCGGACGGACTAGCGGGATCTACAATGAGCAGTTCTTC.

Here the CDR3 reads CASSHQDRGADTQYF. Written as DNA, the CDR3 is TGTGCCAGCAGCCATCAGGACAGGGGTGCAGATACGCAGTATTTT. The gene calls are TRBV3-1 (or the pseudogene TRBV3-2) and TRBJ2-3, with TRBD1 matching 9 bases. CDR3 size: 15 residues. The V and J ends lost 3 bases and 4 bases, in that order; junction bases with no gene match: 5. Germline lookup yields CDR1 LGHDT and CDR2 YNNKEL (reference sequence).

This clone came up a few times. The chain is built from TRBV5-1 and TRBJ2-7; the match to TRBD2 covers 13 bases. Germline V gene sequence: CDR1 SGHRS, CDR2 YFSETQ. CDR3 length equals 16 residues. V shed 0 bases, J shed 4 bases, and the junction held 4 bases outside the gene matches. The CDR3 DNA reads TGCGCCAGCAGCTTGGCGGGACTAGCGGGAACTTACGAGCAGTACTTC. Translation: CASSLAGLAGTYEQYF.

This clone was counted a few times. The chain links TRBV2 to TRBJ1-5; 9 bases align to TRBD1. The CDR3 has 14 residues. From germline, CDR1 is SNHLY and CDR2 FYNNEI. With V trimmed by 9 bases and J by 6 bases, 9 bases remained unmatched. The CDR3 region is CARGGQGKSQPQHF. CDR3 coding DNA: TGTGCCAGGGGAGGACAGGGGAAGAGTCAGCCCCAGCATTTT.

V and J are TRBV29-1 and TRBJ2-1; D may be TRBD1 (7 bases). V lost 7 bases, J lost 1 base, and 14 bases lay in between. The CDR3 contains 14 residues. Per the germline V gene, CDR1 is SQVTM and CDR2 is ANQGSEA. CDR3 loop: CSAIQGGSYNEQFF. CDR3 nucleotide sequence: TGCAGCGCCATCCAGGGGGGTTCCTACAATGAGCAGTTCTTC.

This sequence joins TRBV18 and TRBJ2-1; 9 nucleotides agree with TRBD1. Germline values: CDR1 KGHSH, CDR2 LQKENI. V was pared by 2 bases and J by 8 bases, with 1 base of the junction left unmatched. The CDR3 is 13 residues long. CDR3 protein: CASSPGQGYEQFF. The CDR3 region has the DNA TGTGCCAGCTCACCAGGACAGGGGTATGAGCAGTTCTTC. The variable domain in full, completed from reference TRBV18 and TRBJ2-1, reads NAGVMQNPRHLVRRRGQEARLRCSPMKGHSHVYWYRQLPEEGLKFMVYLQKENIIDESGMPKERFSAEFPKEGPSILRIQQVVRGDSAAYFCASSPGQGYEQFFGPGTRLTVL.